The rows below give T cell receptor beta chains drawn from one sample of a study of T cell responses to AZD1222 COVID-19 vaccine. The table came from immunoSEQ multiplex PCR; TCRdb's copy has only in-frame clones and leaves some out. This table holds roughly 150,000 clones, around nine tenths found once. The sample was peripheral blood, taken on day 0 of AZD1222 vaccination. All receptors derive from an adult in good health. The conserved cysteine and the conserved F or W are not part of the CDR3 here.

J | V | CDR3
TRBJ2-7 | TRBV28 | ASSLPQRERYEQY
TRBJ1-3 | TRBV18 | ASSPYDSSSGNTIY
TRBJ1-1 | TRBV28 | ASSLGEEPMNTEAF
TRBJ1-2 | TRBV15 | ATSTRDTRRAGGYT
TRBJ2-7 | TRBV11-2 | ASSLVRGSYEQY
TRBJ2-3 | TRBV10-3 | AISEQVADTQY
TRBJ1-3 | TRBV29-1 | SVASGNTIY
TRBJ2-1 | TRBV5-1 | ASSPAGTSATDEQF
TRBJ2-5 | TRBV3-1/TRBV3-2 | ASSHPGGGETQY
TRBJ2-3 | TRBV5-1 | ASSLSRGQVDTQY
TRBJ1-6 | TRBV5-8 | ASSLADGTGFSPLH
TRBJ2-7 | TRBV18 | ASSPAAGYEQY
TRBJ2-1 | TRBV9 | ASSELDSYNEQF
TRBJ2-1 | TRBV7-3 | ASSLTRGAYNEQF
TRBJ1-4 | TRBV28 | ASSSFGLGDEKLF
TRBJ2-7 | TRBV13 | ASSFGTSYEQY
TRBJ2-2 | TRBV4-1 | ASSQDQRGPGELF
TRBJ2-2 | TRBV10-3 | AIRTGDTGELF
TRBJ2-3 | TRBV28 | ASSSPTDTQY
TRBJ1-5 | TRBV28 | ASSIGQGTQPQH
TRBJ2-1 | TRBV11-1 | ASSLGLADLNEQF
TRBJ2-1 | TRBV19 | ASSPYGSGSLNEQF
TRBJ1-1 | TRBV24-1 | ATSDAGGAETEAF
TRBJ1-3 | TRBV7-8 | ASSFSGQINSGNTIY
TRBJ2-2 | TRBV9 | ASSVASWRDTGELF
TRBJ2-7 | TRBV6-5 | ASRSSLAGGYEQY
TRBJ1-3 | TRBV7-8 | ASSLFAGPYSSGNTIY
TRBJ2-1 | TRBV7-3 | ASSLLGGGHNEQF
TRBJ2-1 | TRBV7-3 | ASSLTGLAGSEQF
TRBJ2-7 | TRBV28 | ASSRIYEQY
TRBJ1-3 | TRBV28 | ASSAGTRSGNTIY
TRBJ1-6 | TRBV30 | AWAYVGGSPLH
TRBJ2-1 | TRBV7-2 | ASSPDLAGANNEQF
TRBJ2-2 | TRBV19 | ASSWGGNTGELF
TRBJ1-1 | TRBV4-3 | ASSQRGSNTEAF
TRBJ2-5 | TRBV25-1 | ASSDSMLPETQY
TRBJ1-1 | TRBV2 | ASQGNTEAF
TRBJ1-2 | TRBV6-1 | ASSEYTGPNYGYT
TRBJ2-7 | TRBV10-3 | AISDTTSGRAYEQY
TRBJ2-2 | TRBV30 | AWRSRDRGTGELF